Each of the 26 T cell receptor beta chains below was sequenced from the same sample in a study of T cell repertoires in cytomegalovirus infection. TCRdb re-analysed the reads in MiXCR, keeping a single row per CDR3 protein. The sample yields fewer than 300,000 distinct CDR3 sequences, under 30% seen once. Sequencing input: PBMCs. These receptors were collected from a human donor in good health (CMV status not recorded). Some clones in this sample may be carry-over from other donors' samples.

This clonotype occurred a few times. V and J are TRBV28 and TRBJ2-7; a weak D match, TRBD1 (6 bases). Germline CDR1 reads MDHEN; CDR2 reads SYDVKM. The CDR3 extends over 15 amino acids. With 4 bases removed from V and 4 bases from J, the gap between germline ends came to 17 bases. This chain's CDR3 is CASSSHGRGSYEQYF. In DNA form, the CDR3 reads TGTGCCAGCAGTTCCCACGGCAGGGGAAGTTACGAGCAGTACTTC.

This clonotype turned up a few times. The V and J genes are TRBV20-1 and TRBJ2-1, with TRBD2 matching over 8 bases. Germline V gene lookup returns CDR1 DFQATT and CDR2 SNEGSKA (reference sequence). This CDR3 region has 13 residues. J was trimmed by 8 bases and V by 6 bases; bases with no gene match: 9. The CDR3 region is CSARNPRGDEQFF. The CDR3 bases are TGCAGTGCCAGAAACCCGCGGGGGGATGAGCAGTTCTTC.

For this clonotype: A much larger clone sits a single nucleotide away, making a read error possible. This chain links TRBV7-2 with TRBJ1-1, with D unresolved. Germline loops: CDR1 SGHTA, CDR2 FQGNSA. This CDR3 region has 13 residues. CDR3 coding DNA: TGTGCCAACAGCAAAGGGCGAGGAACTGAAGCTTTCTTT. Amino acids: CANSKGRGTEAFF.

This clonotype was recorded a few times. V is TRBV28 and J is TRBJ1-2; D is uncertain. Trimming removed 7 bases at V and 7 bases at J, with 19 bases between. This CDR3 is 14 amino acids long. Germline loops: CDR1 MDHEN, CDR2 SYDVKM. CDR3 nucleotide sequence: TGTGCCAGCATCACTGGCCCCTCCCGGGGTGGCTACACCTTC. It translates to CASITGPSRGGYTF.

Ten or more counts support this clonotype. This sequence joins TRBV28 and TRBJ2-7, with a tentative D call TRBD1 (6 bases). V was trimmed by 7 bases and J by 4 bases, leaving 23 bases between them. Germline V CDR1 and CDR2: MDHEN, SYDVKM. The CDR3 has 16 amino acids. CDR3 sequence: CASIPDYRDKKYEQYF. CDR3 DNA sequence: TGTGCCAGCATCCCGGATTACCGGGACAAAAAGTACGAGCAGTACTTC.

The gene calls are TRBV28 and TRBJ1-5; D is ambiguous. This CDR3 has 13 residues. V lost 6 bases to trimming and J lost 8 bases, with 14 bases between them. Germline CDR1 and CDR2: MDHEN and SYDVKM. This CDR3 reads CASSLTGPEPQHF. The CDR3 DNA follows: TGTGCCAGCAGCTTAACCGGGCCGGAGCCCCAGCATTTT.

In its sample, this clonotype was seen a few times. The J gene is TRBJ2-1, the V gene TRBV5-1; TRBD1 matches at 8 bases. In germline, CDR1 is SGHRS, CDR2 YFSETQ. The junction had 9 bases not matched to a gene; V was cut back by 4 bases and J by 0 bases. There are 17 residues in the CDR3. The CDR3 sequence is CASSTKRQGSSYNEQFF. CDR3 sequence (DNA): TGCGCCAGCAGCACTAAACGACAGGGGAGCTCCTACAATGAGCAGTTCTTC. Full variable domain (rest looked up from reference TRBV5-1 and TRBJ2-1): KAGVTQTPRYLIKTRGQQVTLSCSPISGHRSVSWYQQTPGQGLQFLFEYFSETQRNKGNFPGRFSGRQFSNSRSEMNVSTLELGDSALYLCASSTKRQGSSYNEQFFGPGTRLTVL.

This clonotype was observed a few times. This chain connects TRBV20-1 to TRBJ2-7; D perhaps matches TRBD1 (6 bases). The CDR3 runs 13 residues. CDR1 DFQATT and CDR2 SNEGSKA come from the germline V gene (reference sequence). Between the trimmed V and J ends, which lost 0 bases and 6 bases, there was a span of 12 bases. This CDR3 reads CSARDLRGGEQYF. As DNA, the CDR3 is TGCAGTGCTAGAGATCTCCGAGGGGGCGAGCAGTACTTC.

The CDR3 DNA follows: TGCAGTGCTAGACAACCCGGGACAGGGGACACCGGGGAGCTGTTTTTT. Protein product: CSARQPGTGDTGELFF. The chain is built from TRBV20-1 and TRBJ2-2, with 10 bases matching TRBD1. There are 16 residues in the CDR3. Looked up from germline, CDR1 is DFQATT and CDR2 is SNEGSKA (reference sequence). After removal of 2 bases from V and 3 bases from J, the junction contained 6 bases not matched to a gene.

The chain couples TRBV7-9 to TRBJ2-2; D unclear. The germline V and J ends were trimmed by 2 bases and 0 bases, with 7 bases remaining between them. CDR1 and CDR2 (germline): SEHNR, FQNEAQ (reference sequence). There are 15 residues in the CDR3. The CDR3 nucleotides read TGTGCCAGCAGCTTACGGACCGCGAACACCGGGGAGCTGTTTTTT. Translated, it gives CASSLRTANTGELFF. The entire variable domain, with the rest obtained from reference TRBV7-9 and TRBJ2-2, is as follows: DTGVSQNPRHKITKRGQNVTFRCDPISEHNRLYWYRQTLGQGPEFLTYFQNEAQLEKSRLLSDRFSAERPKGSFSTLEIQRTEQGDSAMYLCASSLRTANTGELFFGEGSRLTVL.

This clonotype was detected ten times or more. In DNA form, the CDR3 reads TGTGCCAGCAGGACGGGGGATAAGCCCCAGCATTTT. As protein: CASRTGDKPQHF. The rearrangement links TRBV6-6 to TRBJ1-5; TRBD1 is a possible D gene (5 bases). CDR1 is MNHNY, CDR2 SVGAGI, per germline (reference sequence). CDR3 length equals 12 residues. V was clipped by 6 bases and J by 8 bases, with 11 bases between them.

The DNA of the CDR3 is TGTGCCAGCAGAACCGGGACAGGGGGCCACGAGCAGTACTTC. Residues: CASRTGTGGHEQYF. V gene TRBV27 combines with J gene TRBJ2-7; 12 positions agree with TRBD1. J was trimmed by 5 bases and V by 6 bases; bases with no gene match: 5. This CDR3 is built from 14 residues. Germline V gene lookup returns CDR1 MNHEY and CDR2 SMNVEV (reference sequence).

The chain joins TRBV20-1 to TRBJ1-5; D unresolved. V was cut by 0 bases and J by 0 bases, with 6 bases left in between. The CDR3 runs 14 residues. Germline values: CDR1 DFQATT, CDR2 SNEGSKA (reference sequence). CDR3 DNA sequence: TGCAGTGCTAGAGATATCTATAGCAATCAGCCCCAGCATTTT. The encoded protein is CSARDIYSNQPQHF.

The sample holds a few counts of this clonotype. This chain links TRBV5-4 with TRBJ2-1; TRBD1 matches at 9 bases. This CDR3 has 17 amino acids. Germline-derived CDR1 and CDR2 are SGHNT and YYREEE (reference sequence). V was clipped by 2 bases and J by 1 base; unmatched bases: 7. This CDR3 is CASSFRTGTGSYNEQFF. CDR3 bases: TGTGCCAGCAGCTTTCGAACCGGGACAGGGTCCTACAATGAGCAGTTCTTC.

This clonotype was detected only once. The J gene is TRBJ2-1, the V gene TRBV24-1; D remains unclear. V was pared by 5 bases and J by 6 bases, with 10 bases between. Germline V CDR1 and CDR2: KGHDR, SFDVKD. The CDR3 has 13 residues. CDR3 sequence reads: CATSAPVTNEQFF. CDR3 coding DNA: TGTGCCACCAGTGCTCCCGTCACCAATGAGCAGTTCTTC.

This chain connects TRBV14 to TRBJ2-1; the match to TRBD2 covers 8 bases. Germline CDR1 SGHDN, CDR2 FVKESK. The CDR3 is made up of 13 amino acids. Trimming removed 4 bases from V and 13 bases from J; junction bases left unmatched: 9. Here the CDR3 reads CASSLPGTRVQFF. CDR3 DNA sequence: TGTGCCAGCAGCCTTCCCGGGACTAGGGTTCAGTTCTTC.

This clonotype was counted ten times or more. The gene calls are TRBV7-9 and TRBJ2-1; possible D gene TRBD2, 5 bases. V lost 5 bases to trimming and J lost 10 bases, with 15 bases between them. This CDR3 contains 13 residues. Germline lookup yields CDR1 SEHNR and CDR2 FQNEAQ (reference sequence). The CDR3 DNA reads as TGTGCCAGCAGCGCACGGGATCGAATAGAGCAGTTCTTC. Residues: CASSARDRIEQFF.

This clonotype showed up just a few times. V is TRBV6-5 and J is TRBJ2-3; 7 bases fit TRBD2. This CDR3 comprises 16 residues. Germline CDR1 is MNHEY and CDR2 is SVGAGI. J was trimmed by 2 bases and V by 2 bases; bases with no gene match: 7. CDR3 sequence reads: CASSYRGGDYTDTQYF. The CDR3 bases are TGTGCCAGCAGTTACCGCGGGGGAGACTACACAGATACGCAGTATTTT.

J is TRBJ2-1 and V is TRBV19, with D uncertain. The ends were cut back, 2 bases at V and 1 base at J, with 6 bases in the middle. Per germline, CDR1 LNHDA and CDR2 SQIVND (reference sequence). This CDR3 contains 14 residues. This chain's CDR3 is CASSIIGSYNEQFF. CDR3 sequence (DNA): TGTGCCAGTAGTATAATCGGATCCTACAATGAGCAGTTCTTC.

J is TRBJ2-7 and V is TRBV7-9; TRBD1 is a possible D gene (5 bases). V lost 6 bases, J lost 0 bases, and 24 bases lay in between. The CDR3 is made up of 18 amino acids. CDR1 SEHNR and CDR2 FQNEAQ come from the germline V gene (reference sequence). CDR3 sequence reads: CASSPFTGVSISSYEQYF. The CDR3, as DNA: TGTGCCAGCAGTCCTTTCACAGGCGTTTCTATTAGCTCCTACGAGCAGTACTTC.

The rearrangement uses TRBV7-9 and TRBJ2-7, with TRBD2 matching over 8 bases. Germline trimming cut 5 bases from V and 2 bases from J; bases unmatched to any gene: 8. This CDR3 spans 15 amino acids. Germline V gene data show CDR1 as SEHNR and CDR2 as FQNEAQ (reference sequence). The CDR3 sequence: CASSQSGSRPYEQYF. The DNA for the CDR3 is TGTGCCAGCAGCCAAAGCGGGAGTCGACCCTACGAGCAGTACTTC.

This chain connects TRBV5-8 to TRBJ2-3; 7 bases fit TRBD1. This CDR3 has 16 amino acids. Trimming cost V 1 base and J 4 bases; bases outside gene matches: 9. The V gene's germline CDR1 is SGHTS and CDR2 YDEGEE. As DNA, the CDR3 is TGTGCCAGCAGCTTGCTTCGAGACAGGGATGCAGATACGCAGTATTTT. Protein: CASSLLRDRDADTQYF.

This clonotype was observed at least ten times. This chain joins TRBV7-2 and TRBJ1-2, with a possible D match to TRBD1 (6 bases). The germline gives CDR1 SGHTA, CDR2 FQGNSA. V was shortened by 5 bases and J by 4 bases, with 14 bases between the two germline ends. The CDR3 loop spans 14 amino acids. CDR3 in DNA: TGTGCCAGCAGCCCGTACAGGGTACTCTATGGCTACACCTTC. Its translation is CASSPYRVLYGYTF. Full variable domain (outside the CDR3, taken from reference TRBV7-2 and TRBJ1-2): GAGVSQSPSNKVTEKGKDVELRCDPISGHTALYWYRQSLGQGLEFLIYFQGNSAPDKSGLPSDRFSAERTGGSVSTLTIQRTQQEDSAVYLCASSPYRVLYGYTFGSGTRLTVV.

V and J are TRBV5-1 and TRBJ1-2; the D gene is possibly TRBD1 (6 bases). CDR1 is SGHRS and CDR2 is YFSETQ in the germline V gene. Between the trimmed V and J ends, which lost 4 bases and 3 bases, there was a span of 13 bases. This CDR3 region has 14 residues. The CDR3 reads CASSPEGGHYGYTF. CDR3 DNA: TGCGCCAGCAGCCCAGAGGGGGGACACTATGGCTACACCTTC. The full variable domain, its missing parts supplied by reference TRBV5-1 and TRBJ1-2, is KAGVTQTPRYLIKTRGQQVTLSCSPISGHRSVSWYQQTPGQGLQFLFEYFSETQRNKGNFPGRFSGRQFSNSRSEMNVSTLELGDSALYLCASSPEGGHYGYTFGSGTRLTVV.

This clonotype was recorded at least ten times. The chain has TRBV11-2 and TRBJ2-7, with 9 bases identical to TRBD2. This CDR3 has 14 amino acids. V was clipped by 8 bases and J by 1 base; unmatched bases: 6. CDR1 is SGHAT, CDR2 FQNNGV, per germline. CDR3 in amino acids: CASRRGGESYEQYF. The CDR3 region has the DNA TGTGCCAGCCGGCGGGGGGGGGAATCCTACGAGCAGTACTTC. Looking up the rest from reference TRBV11-2 and TRBJ2-7 gives the full variable domain: EAGVAQSPRYKIIEKRQSVAFWCNPISGHATLYWYQQILGQGPKLLIQFQNNGVVDDSQLPKDRFSAERLKGVDSTLKIQPAKLEDSAVYLCASRRGGESYEQYFGPGTRLTVT.

This clonotype was seen at least ten times. The chain uses TRBV7-2 and TRBJ1-1; D unclear. The CDR3 covers 14 residues. Germline values: CDR1 SGHTA, CDR2 FQGNSA. Trimming removed 3 bases from V and 0 bases from J, with 8 bases in between. Here the CDR3 DNA reads TGTGCCAGCAGCTTGAGGTACATGAACACTGAAGCTTTCTTT. It encodes CASSLRYMNTEAFF.